This TCR beta chain was captured by sequencing in a study of blood T cell repertoires in COVID-19. Germline V gene sequence: CDR1 MNHEY, CDR2 SVGAGI. Between the trimmed V and J ends, which lost 7 bases and 1 base, there was a span of 10 bases. The CDR3 is 14 amino acids. Clones were read by immunoSEQ multiplex PCR, and TCRdb kept only the in-frame ones, dropping some. The table shows about 100,000 clones, with 80% to 95% occurring only once. What was sequenced was peripheral blood. The genes are TRBV6-5 and TRBJ2-2; D possibly corresponds to TRBD2 (6 bases). The clonotype comes from a man over 45 with active COVID-19. The CDR3 reads CASTEGQNTGELFF. The CDR3 DNA is TGTGCCAGCACGGAGGGGCAGAACACCGGGGAGCTGTTTTTT.